This T cell receptor beta chain was sequenced during a study of T-cell reconstitution after alpha-beta-depleted transplantation in children. Whole-study findings and limits: T-cell counts and diversity were attributed mostly to newly produced T cells one year after transplant. Reports say that about two months after transplant, the alpha-beta T cells came out of several hundred graft clones that had expanded. TCRbeta diversity was high at day 60 in some patients (a result of surviving recipient T cells and thymic progenitors).

Preparation of the TCRbeta library involved a method that used unique molecular identifiers. MiXCR, run by TCRdb on the PCR reads, gives a single entry per CDR3 protein. Of about 980,000 distinct CDR3 sequences in the sample, about 29% were seen once. The CDR3 is made up of 16 amino acids. V lost 4 bases and J lost 1; bases outside the gene matches: 6. Germline lookup yields CDR1 SGHRS and CDR2 YFSETQ. This clonotype showed up just a few times. The antigen remains undetermined. The sequencing here drew on PBMCs, mostly from graft donor cells, taken 360 days after TCRalphabeta/CD19-depleted stem cell transplant. The chain carries TRBV5-1 and TRBJ2-1; 9 nucleotides align to TRBD1. This clonotype was obtained from a boy younger than two who had a stem cell transplant for SCID, so the T cells may come from the graft donor. Written as DNA, the CDR3 is TGCGCCAGCAGCACCCCCGGGACAGGGTCCTACAATGAGCAGTTCTTC. Translating gives CASSTPGTGSYNEQFF.